The 5 T cell receptor beta chains below were found in one sample sequenced in a study of shared clonotypes between healthy human individuals. TCRdb keeps only in-frame clones here, not all; method: immunoSEQ multiplex PCR. The sample has roughly 660,000 clones, roughly 91% seen once; the top ten hold about a third. Sequencing input: memory CD8+ T cells from PBMCs. Subset denoted: CD45RO+ cells pooled with CCR7-negative TemRA cells. The receptors originated from a man in his late teens or twenties in good health. Some clones in this sample may be carry-over from other donors' samples.

This chain joins TRBV5-4 and TRBJ2-2; 12 nucleotides line up with TRBD2. The germline gives CDR1 SGHNT, CDR2 YYREEE (reference sequence). Unmatched junction bases numbered 7, after V lost 3 bases and J lost 7 bases. CDR3 size: 16 residues. CDR3 in amino acids: CASSSTSGSPIGELFF. For the CDR3, the DNA is TGTGCCAGCAGCTCGACTAGCGGGAGTCCTATCGGGGAGCTGTTTTTT.

This chain's CDR3 is CASSQEGQAFSGNTIYF. CDR3 in DNA: TGCGCCAGCAGCCAAGAAGGGCAGGCCTTCTCTGGAAACACCATATATTTT. This chain connects TRBV4-1 to TRBJ1-3; no firm D call. The V end was cut by 0 bases, the J end by 0 bases, with 12 bases between. This CDR3 contains 17 residues. CDR1 MGHRA and CDR2 YSYEKL come from the germline V gene.

The rearrangement links TRBV7-9 to TRBJ2-5; D is unresolved. The germline CDR1 and CDR2 sequences are SEHNR and FQNEAQ (reference sequence). CDR3 size: 12 residues. V lost 5 bases and J lost 5, with 9 bases in between. The CDR3 DNA is TGTGCCAGCAGCCCCGCTCGGGAGACCCAGTACTTC. Residues: CASSPARETQYF.

This chain joins TRBV7-9 and TRBJ2-1; 11 positions agree with TRBD1. This CDR3 is 15 amino acids long. Germline CDR1 SEHNR, CDR2 FQNEAQ (reference sequence). V trimming: 6 bases; J trimming: 8 bases; junction bases outside the gene matches: 9. In nucleotides, the CDR3 is TGTGCCAGCAGGGGAGGGACAGGGGGTATCGATGAGCAGTTCTTC. Amino acid sequence: CASRGGTGGIDEQFF.

This chain connects TRBV2 to TRBJ2-5; D possibly corresponds to TRBD1 (6 bases). From germline, CDR1 is SNHLY and CDR2 FYNNEI. The CDR3 length is 13 residues. The V end lost 11 bases, the J end lost 2 bases, and 15 bases lay between the germline ends. CDR3 amino acids: CARQVRGQETQYF. The CDR3 nucleotides read TGTGCCCGACAGGTGCGCGGACAAGAGACCCAGTACTTC.